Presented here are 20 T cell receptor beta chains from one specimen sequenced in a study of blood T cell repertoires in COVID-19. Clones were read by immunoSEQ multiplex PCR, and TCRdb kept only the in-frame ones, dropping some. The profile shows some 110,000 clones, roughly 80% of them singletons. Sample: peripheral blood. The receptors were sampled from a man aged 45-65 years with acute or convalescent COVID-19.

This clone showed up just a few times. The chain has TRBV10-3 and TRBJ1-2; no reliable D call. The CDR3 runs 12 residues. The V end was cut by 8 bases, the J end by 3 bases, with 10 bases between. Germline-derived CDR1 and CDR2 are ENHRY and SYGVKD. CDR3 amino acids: CAIPGVYYGYTF. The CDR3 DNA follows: TGTGCCATCCCGGGTGTCTACTATGGCTACACCTTC.

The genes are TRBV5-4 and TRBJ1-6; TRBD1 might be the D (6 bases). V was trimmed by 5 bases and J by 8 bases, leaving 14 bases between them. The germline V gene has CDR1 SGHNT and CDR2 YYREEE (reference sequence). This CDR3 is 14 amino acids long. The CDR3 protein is CASSQRGGHSPLHF. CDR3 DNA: TGTGCCAGCAGTCAGAGAGGGGGACATTCACCCCTCCACTTT.

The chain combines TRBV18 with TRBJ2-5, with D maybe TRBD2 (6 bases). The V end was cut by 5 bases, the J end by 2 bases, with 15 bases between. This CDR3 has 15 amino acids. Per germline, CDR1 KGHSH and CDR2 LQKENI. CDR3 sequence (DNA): TGTGCCAGCTCAACAAATTCCGGGAGACAAGAGACCCAGTACTTC. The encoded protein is CASSTNSGRQETQYF.

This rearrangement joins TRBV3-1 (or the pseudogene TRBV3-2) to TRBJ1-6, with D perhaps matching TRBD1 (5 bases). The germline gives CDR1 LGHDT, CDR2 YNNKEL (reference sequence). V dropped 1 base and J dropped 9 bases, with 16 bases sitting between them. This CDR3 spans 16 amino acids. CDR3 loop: CASSQGGAGMGSPLHF. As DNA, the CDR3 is TGTGCCAGCAGCCAAGGGGGCGCGGGGATGGGTTCACCCCTCCACTTT.

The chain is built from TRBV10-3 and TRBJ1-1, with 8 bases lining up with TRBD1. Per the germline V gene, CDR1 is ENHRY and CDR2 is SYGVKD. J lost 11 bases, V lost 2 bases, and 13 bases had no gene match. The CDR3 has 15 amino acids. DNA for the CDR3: TGTGCCATCAGTGAGCCGTCGACCAAGACAGGGGCTGCTTTCTTT. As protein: CAISEPSTKTGAAFF.

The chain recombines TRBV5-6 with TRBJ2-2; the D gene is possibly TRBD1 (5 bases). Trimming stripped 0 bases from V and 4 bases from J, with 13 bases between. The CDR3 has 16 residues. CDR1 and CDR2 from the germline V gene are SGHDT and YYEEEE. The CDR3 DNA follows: TGTGCCAGCAGCTTGGCCCTGGGTAGGGGCACCGGGGAGCTGTTTTTT. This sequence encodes CASSLALGRGTGELFF.

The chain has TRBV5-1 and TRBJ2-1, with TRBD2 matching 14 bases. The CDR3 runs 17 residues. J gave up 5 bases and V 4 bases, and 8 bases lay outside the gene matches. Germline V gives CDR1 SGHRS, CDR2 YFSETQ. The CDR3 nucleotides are TGCGCCAGCAGCCTCGGGACTAGCGGGAGTGGCGACAATGAGCAGTTCTTC. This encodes CASSLGTSGSGDNEQFF.

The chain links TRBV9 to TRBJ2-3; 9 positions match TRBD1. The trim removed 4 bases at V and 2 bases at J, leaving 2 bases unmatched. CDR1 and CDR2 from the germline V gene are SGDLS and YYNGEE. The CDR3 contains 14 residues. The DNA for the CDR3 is TGTGCCAGCAGCTGGACAGGGGACACAGATACGCAGTATTTT. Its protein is CASSWTGDTDTQYF.

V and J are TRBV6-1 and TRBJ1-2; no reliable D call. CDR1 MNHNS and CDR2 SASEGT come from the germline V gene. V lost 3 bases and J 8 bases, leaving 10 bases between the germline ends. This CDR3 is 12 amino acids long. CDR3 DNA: TGTGCCAGCAGTGATCCCGGGAAAGGCTACACCTTC. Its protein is CASSDPGKGYTF.

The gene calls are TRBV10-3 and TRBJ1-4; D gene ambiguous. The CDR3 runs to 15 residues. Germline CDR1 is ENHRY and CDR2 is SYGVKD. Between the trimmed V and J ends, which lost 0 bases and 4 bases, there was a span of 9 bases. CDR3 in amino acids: CAISESERYNEKLFF. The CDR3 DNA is TGTGCCATCAGTGAGTCCGAGAGGTATAATGAAAAACTGTTTTTT.

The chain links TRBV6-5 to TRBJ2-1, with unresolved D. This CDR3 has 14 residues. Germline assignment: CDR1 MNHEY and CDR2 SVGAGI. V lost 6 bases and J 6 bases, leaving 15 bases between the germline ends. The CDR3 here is CASSNTMSGNEQFF. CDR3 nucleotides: TGTGCCAGCAGCAATACTATGAGTGGCAATGAGCAGTTCTTC.

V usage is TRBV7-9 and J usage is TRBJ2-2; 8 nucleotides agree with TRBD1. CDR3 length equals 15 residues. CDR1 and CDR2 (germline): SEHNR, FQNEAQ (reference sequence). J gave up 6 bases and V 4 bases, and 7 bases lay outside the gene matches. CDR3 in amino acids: CASSWTGYDAGELFF. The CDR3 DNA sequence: TGTGCCAGCAGCTGGACAGGGTATGATGCCGGGGAGCTGTTTTTT.

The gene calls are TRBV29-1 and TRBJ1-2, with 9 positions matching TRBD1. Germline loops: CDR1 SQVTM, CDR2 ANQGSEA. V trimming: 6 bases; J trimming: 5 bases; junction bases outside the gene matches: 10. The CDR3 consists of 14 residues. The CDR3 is CSVSRDRDTYGYTF. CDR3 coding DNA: TGCAGCGTGAGCCGGGACAGGGATACTTATGGCTACACCTTC. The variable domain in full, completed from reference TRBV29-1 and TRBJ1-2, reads SAVISQKPSRDICQRGTSLTIQCQVDSQVTMMFWYRQQPGQSLTLIATANQGSEATYESGFVIDKFPISRPNLTFSTLTVSNMSPEDSSIYLCSVSRDRDTYGYTFGSGTRLTVV.

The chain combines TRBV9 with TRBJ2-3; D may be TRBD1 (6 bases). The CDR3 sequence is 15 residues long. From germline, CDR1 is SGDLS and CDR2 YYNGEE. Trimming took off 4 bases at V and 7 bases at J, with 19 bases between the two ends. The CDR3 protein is CASSTMDSSGNTQYF. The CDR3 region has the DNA TGTGCCAGCAGCACCATGGACAGCTCGGGGAATACGCAGTATTTT.

CDR3 sequence reads: CASSTGYQPQHF. CDR3 coding DNA: TGTGCCAGCAGCACAGGGTATCAGCCCCAGCATTTT. This chain uses TRBV6-5 with TRBJ1-5; tentative D call: TRBD1 (6 bases). CDR3 length: 12 amino acids. Trimming stripped 6 bases from V and 5 bases from J, with 8 bases between. Germline CDR1 MNHEY, CDR2 SVGAGI.

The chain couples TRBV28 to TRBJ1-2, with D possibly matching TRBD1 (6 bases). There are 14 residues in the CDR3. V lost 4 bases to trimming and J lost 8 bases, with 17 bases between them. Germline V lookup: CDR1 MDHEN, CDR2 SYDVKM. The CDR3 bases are TGTGCCAGCAGTTCGGACAGTCGGGTGAGCGGCTACACCTTC. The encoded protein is CASSSDSRVSGYTF.

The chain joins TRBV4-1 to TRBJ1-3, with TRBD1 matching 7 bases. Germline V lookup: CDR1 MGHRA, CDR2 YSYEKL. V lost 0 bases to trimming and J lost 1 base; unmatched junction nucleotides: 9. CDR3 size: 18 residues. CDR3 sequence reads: CASSQDLQGIGSGNTIYF. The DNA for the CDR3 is TGCGCCAGCAGCCAAGATCTACAGGGGATCGGGTCTGGAAACACCATATATTTT.

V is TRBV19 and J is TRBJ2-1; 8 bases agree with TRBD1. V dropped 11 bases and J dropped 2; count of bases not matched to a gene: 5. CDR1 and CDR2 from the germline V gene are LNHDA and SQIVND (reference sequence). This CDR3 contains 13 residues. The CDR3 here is CASTGETYNEQFF. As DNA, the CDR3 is TGTGCCTCGACAGGGGAAACCTACAATGAGCAGTTCTTC. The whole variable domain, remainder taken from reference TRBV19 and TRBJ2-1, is DGGITQSPKYLFRKEGQNVTLSCEQNLNHDAMYWYRQDPGQGLRLIYYSQIVNDFQKGDIAEGYSVSREKKESFPLTVTSAQKNPTAFYLCASTGETYNEQFFGPGTRLTVL.

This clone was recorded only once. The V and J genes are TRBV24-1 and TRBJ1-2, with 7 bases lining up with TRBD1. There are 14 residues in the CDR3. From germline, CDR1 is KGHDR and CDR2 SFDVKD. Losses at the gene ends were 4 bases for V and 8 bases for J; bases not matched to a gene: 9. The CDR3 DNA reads TGTGCCACCAGTGAAGCTGACAGGGTGGGCGGCTACACCTTC. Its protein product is CATSEADRVGGYTF.

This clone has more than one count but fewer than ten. The CDR3 sequence is CASSVLAGDDNEQFF. The CDR3 nucleotides read TGTGCCAGCAGTGTACTAGCGGGAGACGACAATGAGCAGTTCTTC. This chain uses TRBV6-4 with TRBJ2-1; 11 bases map to TRBD2. This CDR3 is 15 amino acids long. Trimming cost V 4 bases and J 5 bases; bases outside gene matches: 4. Germline V gene lookup returns CDR1 MRHNA and CDR2 SNTAGT.